These 7 T cell receptor beta chains share one sample of origin, sequenced in a study of blood T cell repertoires in COVID-19. TCRdb's copy holds only in-frame clones and misses some; the assay was immunoSEQ multiplex PCR. The data show 200,000 to 250,000 clones, more than 70% seen once. The sequenced material came from peripheral blood. These receptors originate from a man aged 45-65 years with COVID-19, enrolled during active disease.

J is TRBJ2-1 and V is TRBV5-4; the match to TRBD2 covers 10 bases. Germline V CDR1 and CDR2: SGHNT, YYREEE (reference sequence). The V and J ends lost 1 base and 5 bases, in that order; junction bases with no gene match: 3. The CDR3 runs 15 residues. As DNA, the CDR3 is TGTGCCAGCAGCTTGCAAACTAGCGGGGACAATGAGCAGTTCTTC. Residues: CASSLQTSGDNEQFF.

The chain carries TRBV4-3 and TRBJ2-6; D is ambiguous. The CDR3 spans 14 residues. The germline CDR1 and CDR2 sequences are LGHNA and YSLEER. Deletions cut 4 bases from V and 0 bases from J, with 4 bases between. The CDR3 spells CASSPRSGANVLTF. The CDR3 DNA follows: TGCGCCAGCAGCCCCCGCTCTGGGGCCAACGTCCTGACTTTC.

This chain uses TRBV10-3 with TRBJ2-3, with 8 bases aligning to TRBD2. Germline CDR1 and CDR2: ENHRY and SYGVKD. The trim removed 7 bases at V and 6 bases at J, leaving 9 bases unmatched. This CDR3 spans 14 amino acids. The CDR3, as DNA: TGTGCCATCAAATTGGGACGGGGGGGTGATACGCAGTATTTT. This translates into CAIKLGRGGDTQYF.

This chain links TRBV6-5 with TRBJ2-3; possible D gene TRBD2, 5 bases. This CDR3 has 15 amino acids. Trimming stripped 7 bases from V and 0 bases from J, with 14 bases between. Germline CDR1 MNHEY, CDR2 SVGAGI. The CDR3 DNA reads as TGTGCCAGCAAAGATACTAGATATAGCACAGATACGCAGTATTTT. Its protein is CASKDTRYSTDTQYF.

This clone was counted between two and nine times. The chain employs TRBV15 and TRBJ2-5; possible D gene TRBD1, 5 bases. The CDR3 loop spans 12 amino acids. Trimming took off 9 bases at V and 0 bases at J, with 8 bases between the two ends. Germline CDR1 and CDR2: LNHNV and YYDKDF (reference sequence). The CDR3 loop is CATQGYQETQYF. In DNA form, the CDR3 reads TGTGCCACGCAGGGTTACCAAGAGACCCAGTACTTC.

This clone appeared a few times. V usage is TRBV5-1 and J usage is TRBJ2-1, with 11 bases lining up with TRBD2. From germline, CDR1 is SGHRS and CDR2 YFSETQ. The CDR3 runs 15 residues. V was pared by 4 bases and J by 4 bases, with 4 bases of the junction left unmatched. The CDR3 coding sequence is TGCGCCAGCAGCCTAGCGGGAGGCGGGTACAATGAGCAGTTCTTC. Translating gives CASSLAGGGYNEQFF.

V gene TRBV2 combines with J gene TRBJ1-1; D not certain. Germline loops: CDR1 SNHLY, CDR2 FYNNEI. The CDR3 extends over 13 amino acids. Trimming left V 9 bases short and J 2 bases short, with 13 bases between. The CDR3 sequence is CASLRGQNTEAFF. DNA for the CDR3: TGTGCCAGTCTACGGGGTCAAAACACTGAAGCTTTCTTT.